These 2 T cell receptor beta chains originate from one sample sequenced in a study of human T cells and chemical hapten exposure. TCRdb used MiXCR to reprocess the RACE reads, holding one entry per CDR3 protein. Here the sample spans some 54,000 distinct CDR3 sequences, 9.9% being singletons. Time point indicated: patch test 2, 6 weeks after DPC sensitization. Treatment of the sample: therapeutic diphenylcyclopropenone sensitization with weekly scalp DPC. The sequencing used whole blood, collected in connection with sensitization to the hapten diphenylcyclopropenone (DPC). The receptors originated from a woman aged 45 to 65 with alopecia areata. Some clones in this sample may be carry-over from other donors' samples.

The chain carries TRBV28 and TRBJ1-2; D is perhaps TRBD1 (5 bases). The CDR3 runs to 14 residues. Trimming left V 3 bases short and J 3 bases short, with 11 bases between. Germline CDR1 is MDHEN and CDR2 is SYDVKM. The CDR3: CASSFRNRYYGYTF. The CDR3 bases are TGTGCCAGCAGTTTCCGGAACAGGTACTATGGCTACACCTTC.

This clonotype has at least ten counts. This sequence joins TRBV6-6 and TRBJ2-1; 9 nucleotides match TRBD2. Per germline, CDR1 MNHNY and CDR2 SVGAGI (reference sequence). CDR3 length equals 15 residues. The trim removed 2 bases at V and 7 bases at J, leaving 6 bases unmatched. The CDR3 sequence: CASSYGRGGKNEQFF. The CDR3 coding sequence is TGTGCCAGCAGTTACGGGCGGGGGGGTAAGAATGAGCAGTTCTTC.